This TCR beta chain was recovered during a study of cytomegalovirus exposure and HLA in healthy donors. Study summary: Caucasian-associated ancestry cluster membership applied to around 76% of around 400 genotyped donors.

A note on this clone: Its antigen is not identified.

Study observations and caveats: Evidence from a later analysis indicated that most CMV-associated TCR beta chains looked HLA-restricted. When analyzed later, a missense DCLRE1C variant was found to be linked to TCR beta V- and J-gene trimming.

PCR used 60 Vbeta primers and 13 Jbeta primers. TCRdb's table, derived via immunoSEQ multiplex PCR, lists solely in-frame clones and lacks some. The top ten clones hold roughly 6.2% of a sample with 150,000 or so clones, 75% to 90% of them seen once. This receptor was obtained from a male donor in good health and CMV-seropositive. The sample taken for sequencing was PBMCs.

The DNA for the CDR3 is TGCGCCAGCAGCCAAAACAGGGTCTACGAGCAGTACTTC. Translating it yields CASSQNRVYEQYF. This chain uses TRBV4-1 with TRBJ2-7; D possibly corresponds to TRBD1 (6 bases). V shed 2 bases and J shed 3 bases, with 8 bases lying between them. This CDR3 is built from 13 residues. Germline values: CDR1 MGHRA, CDR2 YSYEKL.